These 24 T cell receptor beta chains share one sample of origin, sequenced in a study of glioma-infiltrating T cells. The iRepertoire nested amplicon-rescue multiplex PCR amplified TCR alpha and beta CDR3s from RNA. Via MiXCR, TCRdb re-called the multiplex PCR reads, giving one row per CDR3 protein. This sample has over 120,000 distinct CDR3 sequences, with roughly two fifths found just once. Sequencing input: glioma tissue, nonneoplastic brain tissue, or PBMCs (not recorded which). The receptor source for this set is a human donor with low-grade glioma or glioblastoma, undergoing nonglioma brain surgery, or in good health (not recorded which).

The V gene is TRBV27, the J gene TRBJ1-1; no reliable D call. Trimming took off 5 bases at V and 5 bases at J, with 9 bases between the two ends. The length of the CDR3 is 12 residues. The V gene's germline CDR1 is MNHEY and CDR2 SMNVEV (reference sequence). The CDR3 protein is CASSALGTEAFF. The CDR3 bases are TGTGCCAGCAGTGCGTTGGGGACTGAAGCTTTCTTT.

This clonotype was seen a handful of times. The chain carries TRBV5-1 and TRBJ2-7, with 11 nucleotides matching TRBD2. Trimming removed 4 bases from V and 1 base from J; junction bases left unmatched: 10. The CDR3 spans 17 residues. From germline, CDR1 is SGHRS and CDR2 YFSETQ. The CDR3 sequence is CASSQIPLAGGSYEQYF. The CDR3 DNA sequence: TGCGCCAGCAGCCAGATTCCCTTAGCGGGAGGGTCCTACGAGCAGTACTTC. Variable domain in full (rest from reference TRBV5-1 and TRBJ2-7): KAGVTQTPRYLIKTRGQQVTLSCSPISGHRSVSWYQQTPGQGLQFLFEYFSETQRNKGNFPGRFSGRQFSNSRSEMNVSTLELGDSALYLCASSQIPLAGGSYEQYFGPGTRLTVT.

The chain links TRBV28 to TRBJ2-7; D is unresolved. V was shortened by 2 bases and J by 13 bases, with 18 bases between the two germline ends. CDR3 length: 13 amino acids. Germline CDR1 MDHEN, CDR2 SYDVKM. CDR3 amino acids: CASSLGEVGVVYF. DNA of the CDR3: TGTGCCAGCAGTTTAGGAGAGGTTGGGGTTGTATACTTC.

Turning to this clonotype: A junction boundary mismatches the germline segment, possibly from a read error. The rearrangement uses TRBV27 and TRBJ1-1; D unclear. Germline loops: CDR1 MNHEY, CDR2 SMNVEV (reference sequence). This CDR3 spans 13 amino acids. The CDR3 DNA reads TGTGCCAGCTCCGATGGACCGAACACTGAAGCTCTCTTT. Amino acid sequence: CASSDGPNTEALF.

There are a few counts of this clonotype. This sequence joins TRBV7-9 and TRBJ1-2; tentative D call: TRBD1 (6 bases). The germline V gene encodes CDR1 SEHNR and CDR2 FQNEAQ (reference sequence). This CDR3 comprises 17 residues. V lost 1 base and J 4 bases, leaving 19 bases between the germline ends. The CDR3 DNA reads TGTGCCAGCAGCTTAGGGAGACTTCGGGACACTGTCTATGGCTACACCTTC. It encodes CASSLGRLRDTVYGYTF.

The chain links TRBV6-1 to TRBJ2-5, with a possible D match to TRBD2 (6 bases). Trimming removed 6 bases at V and 7 bases at J, with 18 bases between. CDR3 length equals 14 residues. Per germline, CDR1 MNHNS and CDR2 SASEGT. CDR3 DNA sequence: TGTGCCAGCAGCCTGTCCGGGAGAGGTGGGACCCAGTACTTC. Protein sequence: CASSLSGRGGTQYF.

The chain is built from TRBV6-6 and TRBJ2-1, with 7 bases that match TRBD2. Germline assignment: CDR1 MNHNY and CDR2 SVGAGI (reference sequence). The CDR3 totals 13 residues. V shed 5 bases, J shed 8 bases, and the junction held 6 bases outside the gene matches. In DNA, the CDR3 is TGTGCCAGCAGTCCGTTAGCGGGCTATGAGCAGTTCTTC. This codes for CASSPLAGYEQFF.

In its sample, this clonotype was seen a few times. This rearrangement joins TRBV6-2 or TRBV6-3 to TRBJ2-7; D is unclear. The CDR3 consists of 12 residues. V shed 6 bases and J shed 0 bases, with 6 bases lying between them. Germline lookup yields CDR1 MNHEY and CDR2 SVGEGT. CDR3: CASSRSSYEQYF. The CDR3 nucleotides are TGTGCCAGCAGCCGCAGCTCCTACGAGCAGTACTTC.

The rearrangement uses TRBV6-1 and TRBJ2-1, with D tentatively TRBD2 (6 bases). V dropped 6 bases and J dropped 0 bases, with 12 bases sitting between them. From germline, CDR1 is MNHNS and CDR2 SASEGT. The CDR3 is 15 amino acids. The CDR3 reads CASRPLANSYNEQFF. CDR3 sequence (DNA): TGTGCCAGCAGGCCCCTAGCGAACTCCTACAATGAGCAGTTCTTC.

In regard to this clonotype: This sequence may be a read error, since a much larger clone differs from it by one base. The chain is built from TRBV20-1 and TRBJ2-7; 7 bases align to TRBD1. There are 13 residues in the CDR3. The V gene's germline CDR1 is DFQATT and CDR2 SNEGSKA (reference sequence). J gave up 3 bases and V 6 bases, and 8 bases lay outside the gene matches. The CDR3 protein is CSAGTDELYEQYF. CDR3 in DNA: TGCAGTGCGGGGACAGACGAACTCTACGAGCAGTACTTC.

This clonotype showed up just a few times. The rearrangement joins TRBV27 to TRBJ1-5; D not resolved. Germline V CDR1 and CDR2: MNHEY, SMNVEV (reference sequence). The length of the CDR3 is 13 residues. The V end was cut by 2 bases, the J end by 6 bases, with 8 bases between. CDR3: CASSLRESQPQHF. Written as DNA, the CDR3 is TGTGCCAGCAGTTTAAGGGAGAGTCAGCCCCAGCATTTT.

The sample holds a few counts of this clonotype. V gene TRBV20-1 combines with J gene TRBJ1-1; no clear D gene. CDR3 size: 13 residues. V lost 4 bases, J lost 1 base, and 10 bases lay in between. Germline CDR1 and CDR2: DFQATT and SNEGSKA (reference sequence). DNA of the CDR3: TGCAGTGCTACCGGACTGACGAACACTGAAGCTTTCTTT. Translated, it gives CSATGLTNTEAFF.

The chain joins TRBV6-1 to TRBJ1-1, with 7 bases lining up with TRBD1. This CDR3 region has 16 residues. Germline-derived CDR1 and CDR2 are MNHNS and SASEGT. Losses at the gene ends were 5 bases for V and 6 bases for J; bases not matched to a gene: 15. In DNA, the CDR3 is TGTGCCAGCAGTAGAGGGACAGTATTGGGGGCCGCTGAAGCTTTCTTT. It encodes CASSRGTVLGAAEAFF.

This sequence joins TRBV6-1 and TRBJ2-5; D is unclear. Trimming took off 5 bases at V and 5 bases at J, with 18 bases between the two ends. This CDR3 comprises 15 residues. Germline CDR1 MNHNS, CDR2 SASEGT. CDR3 amino acids: CASSHPALGVETQYF. CDR3 DNA: TGTGCCAGCAGTCACCCGGCCCTGGGCGTGGAGACCCAGTACTTC.

There are a few counts of this clonotype. V gene TRBV10-3 combines with J gene TRBJ1-1; D gene unclear. The CDR3 is made up of 14 amino acids. CDR1 and CDR2 (germline): ENHRY, SYGVKD. Trimming removed 4 bases from V and 8 bases from J, with 17 bases in between. The CDR3 coding sequence is TGTGCCATCAGTGGAAGCGAGAGGGTAGCAGAAGCTTTCTTT. This codes for CAISGSERVAEAFF.

This rearrangement joins TRBV20-1 to TRBJ2-1; 7 bases agree with TRBD2. The CDR3 is 14 amino acids. Germline V gives CDR1 DFQATT, CDR2 SNEGSKA (reference sequence). V gave up 4 bases and J gave up 0 bases; unmatched junction bases: 3. CDR3 DNA: TGCAGTGCTAATAGCGGGTTCTCCTACAATGAGCAGTTCTTC. Its translation is CSANSGFSYNEQFF.

The table lists this clonotype with a few counts. J is TRBJ2-7 and V is TRBV7-6; D unclear. The germline V gene encodes CDR1 SGHVS and CDR2 FNYEAQ. The V end was cut by 1 base, the J end by 6 bases, with 16 bases between. The CDR3 covers 15 residues. CDR3 sequence reads: CASSLGSRTSGEQYF. The CDR3 DNA follows: TGTGCCAGCAGCTTAGGGTCTCGGACGTCGGGCGAGCAGTACTTC.

This clonotype was seen a handful of times. This chain uses TRBV20-1 with TRBJ1-2; D not certain. Germline V lookup: CDR1 DFQATT, CDR2 SNEGSKA (reference sequence). This CDR3 is 13 amino acids long. Trimming removed 4 bases from V and 8 bases from J, with 17 bases in between. Here the CDR3 DNA reads TGCAGTGCTACCGACGCGACCTCCCACGGCTACACCTTC. Protein product: CSATDATSHGYTF.

The CDR3 DNA is TGTGCCAGCAGTTTCGCCCCGGGACAGGAGAGCACAGATACGCAGTATTTT. Amino acid sequence: CASSFAPGQESTDTQYF. The gene calls are TRBV28 and TRBJ2-3; 8 bases are a match to TRBD1. V gave up 3 bases and J gave up 0 bases; unmatched junction bases: 8. The CDR3 has 17 amino acids. Per germline, CDR1 MDHEN and CDR2 SYDVKM.

V and J are TRBV20-1 and TRBJ2-7; possibly TRBD2 for D (6 bases). Trimming stripped 6 bases from V and 3 bases from J, with 15 bases between. The CDR3 is 13 amino acids. Germline values: CDR1 DFQATT, CDR2 SNEGSKA (reference sequence). This CDR3 reads CSALEGLYYEQYF. In nucleotides, the CDR3 is TGCAGTGCCTTAGAGGGACTGTACTACGAGCAGTACTTC.

This clonotype showed up just a few times. The chain has TRBV25-1 and TRBJ1-3; unclear D gene. This CDR3 spans 15 amino acids. Trimming took 1 base from V and 2 from J, leaving 9 bases between them. Germline V gene data show CDR1 as MGHDK and CDR2 as SYGVNS. The CDR3 DNA sequence: TGTGCCAGCAGTGAATTGACCGGCGCTGGAAACACCATATATTTT. Translation: CASSELTGAGNTIYF.

The chain has TRBV7-2 and TRBJ1-6; D remains ambiguous. The CDR3 sequence is 13 residues long. V gave up 0 bases and J gave up 8 bases, with 5 bases separating them. The germline CDR1 and CDR2 sequences are SGHTA and FQGNSA. The CDR3 sequence is CASSLAMDSPLHF. The CDR3 coding sequence is TGTGCCAGCAGCTTAGCTATGGATTCACCCCTCCACTTT.

In its sample, this clonotype was seen many times. Mismatch with germline at one junction end may stem from a read error. This chain connects TRBV6-2 or TRBV6-3 to TRBJ2-7; D gene ambiguous. Looked up from germline, CDR1 is MNHEY and CDR2 is SVGEGT. The CDR3 runs 11 residues. The CDR3 is CASSNSYEQYF. The CDR3 coding sequence is TGTGCCAGCAGTAACTCCTACGAGCAGTACTTC.

The CDR3 spells CAGTRSGAHEQYF. In nucleotides, the CDR3 is TGTGCCGGCACTAGATCGGGGGCCCACGAGCAGTACTTC. The chain joins TRBV6-1 to TRBJ2-7; the D call may be TRBD1 or TRBD2 (6 bases each). Germline CDR1 and CDR2: MNHNS and SASEGT. The CDR3 extends over 13 amino acids. V was shortened by 11 bases and J by 5 bases, with 19 bases between the two germline ends.